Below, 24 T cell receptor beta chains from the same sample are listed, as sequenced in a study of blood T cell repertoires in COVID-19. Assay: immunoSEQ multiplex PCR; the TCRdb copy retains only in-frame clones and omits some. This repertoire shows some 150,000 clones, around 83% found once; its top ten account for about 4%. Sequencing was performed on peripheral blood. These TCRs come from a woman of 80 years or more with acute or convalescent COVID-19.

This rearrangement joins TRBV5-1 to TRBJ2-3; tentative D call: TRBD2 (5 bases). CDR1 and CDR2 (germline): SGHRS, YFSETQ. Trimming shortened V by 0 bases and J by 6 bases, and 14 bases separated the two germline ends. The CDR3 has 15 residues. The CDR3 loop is CASSLAGLAYDTQYF. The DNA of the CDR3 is TGCGCCAGCAGCTTGGCCGGGCTAGCCTACGATACGCAGTATTTT. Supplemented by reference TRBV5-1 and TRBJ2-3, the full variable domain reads KAGVTQTPRYLIKTRGQQVTLSCSPISGHRSVSWYQQTPGQGLQFLFEYFSETQRNKGNFPGRFSGRQFSNSRSEMNVSTLELGDSALYLCASSLAGLAYDTQYFGPGTRLTVL.

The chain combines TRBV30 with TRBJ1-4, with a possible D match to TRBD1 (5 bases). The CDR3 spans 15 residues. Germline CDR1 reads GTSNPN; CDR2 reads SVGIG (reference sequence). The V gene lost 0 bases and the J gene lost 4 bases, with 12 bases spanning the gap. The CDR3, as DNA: TGTGCCTGGAGTGTAGGAGGGCAGGGTAATGAAAAACTGTTTTTT. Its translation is CAWSVGGQGNEKLFF.

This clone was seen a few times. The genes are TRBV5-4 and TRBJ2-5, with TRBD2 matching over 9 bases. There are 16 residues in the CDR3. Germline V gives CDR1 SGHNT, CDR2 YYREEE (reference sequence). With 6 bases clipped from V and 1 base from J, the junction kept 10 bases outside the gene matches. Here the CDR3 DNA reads TGTGCCAGCAAAAGGAGCGGGGGGAAGTCCCAAGAGACCCAGTACTTC. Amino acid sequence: CASKRSGGKSQETQYF.

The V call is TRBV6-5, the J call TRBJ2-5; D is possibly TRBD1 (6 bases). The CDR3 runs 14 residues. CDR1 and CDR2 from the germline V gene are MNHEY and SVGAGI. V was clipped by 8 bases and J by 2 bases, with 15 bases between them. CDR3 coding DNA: TGTGCCAGCCAGGGGAGCGCTACACAAGAGACCCAGTACTTC. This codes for CASQGSATQETQYF.

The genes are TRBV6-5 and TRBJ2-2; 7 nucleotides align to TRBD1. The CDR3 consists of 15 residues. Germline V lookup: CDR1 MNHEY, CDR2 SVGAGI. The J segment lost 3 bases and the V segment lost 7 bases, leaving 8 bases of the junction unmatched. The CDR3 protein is CASKRWGTDTGELFF. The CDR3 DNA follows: TGTGCCAGCAAACGATGGGGGACAGACACCGGGGAGCTGTTTTTT.

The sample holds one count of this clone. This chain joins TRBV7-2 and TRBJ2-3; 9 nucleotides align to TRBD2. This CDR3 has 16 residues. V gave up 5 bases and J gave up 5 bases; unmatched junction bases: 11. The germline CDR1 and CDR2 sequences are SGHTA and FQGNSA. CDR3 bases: TGTGCCAGCAGCAAAGAGGGACTAGCTTATCTAGATACGCAGTATTTT. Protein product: CASSKEGLAYLDTQYF.

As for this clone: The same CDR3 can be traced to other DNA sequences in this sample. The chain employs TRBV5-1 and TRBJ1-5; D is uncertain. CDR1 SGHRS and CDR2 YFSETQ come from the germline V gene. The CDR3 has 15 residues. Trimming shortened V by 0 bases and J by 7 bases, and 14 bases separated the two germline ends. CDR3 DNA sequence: TGCGCCAGCAGCTTGGGAGTCGGAGGGAACCAGCCCCAGCATTTT. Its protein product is CASSLGVGGNQPQHF.

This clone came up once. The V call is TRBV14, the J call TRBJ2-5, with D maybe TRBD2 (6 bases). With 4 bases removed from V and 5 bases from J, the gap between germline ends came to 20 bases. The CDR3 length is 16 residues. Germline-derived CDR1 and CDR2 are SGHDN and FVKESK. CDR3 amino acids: CASSPWRGEVVETQYF. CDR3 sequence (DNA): TGTGCCAGCAGCCCCTGGAGAGGGGAGGTGGTTGAGACCCAGTACTTC.

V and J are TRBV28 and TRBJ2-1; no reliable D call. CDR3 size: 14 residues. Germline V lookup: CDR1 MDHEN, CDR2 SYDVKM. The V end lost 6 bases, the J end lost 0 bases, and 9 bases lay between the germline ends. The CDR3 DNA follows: TGTGCCAGCAGGCAACAGAGCTCCTACAATGAGCAGTTCTTC. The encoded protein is CASRQQSSYNEQFF.

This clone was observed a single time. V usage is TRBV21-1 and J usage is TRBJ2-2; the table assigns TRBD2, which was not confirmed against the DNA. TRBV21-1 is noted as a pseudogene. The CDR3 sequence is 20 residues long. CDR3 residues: CASSIRAGDSRVMNTGELFF. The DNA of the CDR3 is TGTGCCAGCAGCATTAGAGCGGGAGATTCTCGGGTAATGAACACCGGGGAGCTGTTTTTT.

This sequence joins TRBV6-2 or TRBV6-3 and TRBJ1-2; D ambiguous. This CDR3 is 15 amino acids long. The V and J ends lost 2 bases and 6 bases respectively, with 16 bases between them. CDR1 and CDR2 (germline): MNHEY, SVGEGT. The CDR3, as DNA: TGTGCCAGCAGTTACGTGCTAGCCAGGAACGATGGCTACACCTTC. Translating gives CASSYVLARNDGYTF.

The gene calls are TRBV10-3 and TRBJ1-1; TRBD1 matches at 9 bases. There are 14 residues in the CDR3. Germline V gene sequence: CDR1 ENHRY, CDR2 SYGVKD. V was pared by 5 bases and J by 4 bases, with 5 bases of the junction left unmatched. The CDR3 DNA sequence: TGTGCCATCAGTACAGGGGGCGGGGGCACTGAAGCTTTCTTT. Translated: CAISTGGGGTEAFF.

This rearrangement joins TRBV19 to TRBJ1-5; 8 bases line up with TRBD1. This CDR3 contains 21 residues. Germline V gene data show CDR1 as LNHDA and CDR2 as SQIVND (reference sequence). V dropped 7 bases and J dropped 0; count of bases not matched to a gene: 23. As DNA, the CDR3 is TGTGCCAGTATTTTAGGACAGGGCCCGAATAGACAACAATATAGCAATCAGCCCCAGCATTTT. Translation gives CASILGQGPNRQQYSNQPQHF.

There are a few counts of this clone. The CDR3 reads CASSQTGESPLHF. DNA for the CDR3: TGTGCCAGCAGCCAAACAGGGGAATCACCCCTCCACTTT. The chain has TRBV7-9 and TRBJ1-6, with TRBD1 matching 7 bases. This CDR3 has 13 amino acids. CDR1 and CDR2 (germline): SEHNR, FQNEAQ (reference sequence). Trimming removed 5 bases from V and 10 bases from J; junction bases left unmatched: 5.

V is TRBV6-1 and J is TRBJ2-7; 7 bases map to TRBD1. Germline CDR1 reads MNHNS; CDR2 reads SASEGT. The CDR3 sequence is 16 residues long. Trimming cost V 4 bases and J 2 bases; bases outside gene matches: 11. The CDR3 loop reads CASSVSGQQFPYEQYF. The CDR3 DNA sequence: TGTGCCAGCAGTGTCTCGGGACAGCAATTTCCCTACGAGCAGTACTTC.

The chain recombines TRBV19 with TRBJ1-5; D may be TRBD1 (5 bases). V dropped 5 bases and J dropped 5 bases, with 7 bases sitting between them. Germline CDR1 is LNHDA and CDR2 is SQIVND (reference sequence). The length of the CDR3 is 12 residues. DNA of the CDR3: TGTGCCAGTAGTCCGACAGATCAGCCCCAGCATTTT. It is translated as CASSPTDQPQHF.

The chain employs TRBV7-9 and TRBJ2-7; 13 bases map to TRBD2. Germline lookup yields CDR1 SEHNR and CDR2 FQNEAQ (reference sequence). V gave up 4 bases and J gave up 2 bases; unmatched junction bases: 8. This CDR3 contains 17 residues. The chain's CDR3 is CASSSTELAGGTYEQYF. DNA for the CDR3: TGTGCCAGCAGCTCTACCGAACTAGCGGGAGGGACCTACGAGCAGTACTTC.

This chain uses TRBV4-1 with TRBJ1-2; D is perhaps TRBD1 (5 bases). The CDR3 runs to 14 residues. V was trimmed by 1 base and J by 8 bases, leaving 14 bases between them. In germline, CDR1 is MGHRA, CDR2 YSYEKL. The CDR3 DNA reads TGCGCCAGCAGCCAAGTTTTCCCCAGGGCGGGCTACACCTTC. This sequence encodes CASSQVFPRAGYTF.

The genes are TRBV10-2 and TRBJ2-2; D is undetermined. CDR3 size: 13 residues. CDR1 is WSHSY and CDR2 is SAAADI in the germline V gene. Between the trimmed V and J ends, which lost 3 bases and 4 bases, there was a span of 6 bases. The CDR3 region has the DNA TGCGCCAGCAGTGACGTTCTCACCGGGGAGCTGTTTTTT. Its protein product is CASSDVLTGELFF.

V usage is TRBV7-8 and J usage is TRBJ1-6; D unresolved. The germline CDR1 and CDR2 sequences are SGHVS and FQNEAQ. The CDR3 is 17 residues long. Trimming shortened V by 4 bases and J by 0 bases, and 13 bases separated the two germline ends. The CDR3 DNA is TGTGCCAGCAGCTCCATGGGCCTGAGCTCCTATAATTCACCCCTCCACTTT. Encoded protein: CASSSMGLSSYNSPLHF.

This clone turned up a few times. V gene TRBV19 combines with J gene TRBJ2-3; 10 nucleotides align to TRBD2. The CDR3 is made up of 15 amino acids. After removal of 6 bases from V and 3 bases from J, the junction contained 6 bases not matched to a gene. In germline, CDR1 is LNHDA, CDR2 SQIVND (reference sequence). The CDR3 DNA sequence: TGTGCCAGTAGGGTGACGGGACTAGCGACAGATACGCAGTATTTT. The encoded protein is CASRVTGLATDTQYF.

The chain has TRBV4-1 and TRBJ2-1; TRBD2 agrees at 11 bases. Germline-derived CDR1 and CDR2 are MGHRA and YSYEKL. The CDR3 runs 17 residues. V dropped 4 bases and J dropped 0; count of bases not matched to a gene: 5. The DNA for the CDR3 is TGCGCCAGCAGCCCGGGGACTAGCGGCAGCTCCTACAATGAGCAGTTCTTC. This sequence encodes CASSPGTSGSSYNEQFF.

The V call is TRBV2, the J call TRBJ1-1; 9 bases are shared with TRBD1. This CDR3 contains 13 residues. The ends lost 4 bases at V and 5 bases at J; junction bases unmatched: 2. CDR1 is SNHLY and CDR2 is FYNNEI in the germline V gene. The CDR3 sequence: CASSVGQGTEAFF. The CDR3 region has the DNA TGTGCCAGCAGTGTTGGACAGGGGACTGAAGCTTTCTTT.

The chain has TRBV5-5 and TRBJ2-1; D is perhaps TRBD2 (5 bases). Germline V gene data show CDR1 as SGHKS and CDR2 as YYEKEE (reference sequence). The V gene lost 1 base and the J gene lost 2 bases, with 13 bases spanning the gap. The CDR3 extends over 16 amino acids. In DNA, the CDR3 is TGTGCCAGCAGCTTGTTGTGGCGGGTCACCTACAATGAGCAGTTCTTC. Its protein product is CASSLLWRVTYNEQFF.